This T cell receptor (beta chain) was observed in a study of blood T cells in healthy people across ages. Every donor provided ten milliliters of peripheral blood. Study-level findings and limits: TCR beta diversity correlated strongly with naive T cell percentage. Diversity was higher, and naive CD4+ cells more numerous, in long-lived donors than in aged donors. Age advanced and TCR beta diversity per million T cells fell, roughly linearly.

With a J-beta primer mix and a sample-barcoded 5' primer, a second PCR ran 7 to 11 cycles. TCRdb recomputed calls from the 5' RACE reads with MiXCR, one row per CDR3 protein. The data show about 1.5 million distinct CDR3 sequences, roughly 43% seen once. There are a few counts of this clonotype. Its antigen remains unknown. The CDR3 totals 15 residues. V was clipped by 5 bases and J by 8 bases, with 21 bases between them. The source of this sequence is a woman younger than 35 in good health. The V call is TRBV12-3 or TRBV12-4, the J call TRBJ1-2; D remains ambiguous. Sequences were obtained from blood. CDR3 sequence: CASSQTIGRLGGYTF. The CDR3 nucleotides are TGTGCCAGCAGTCAAACTATCGGACGTCTGGGGGGCTACACCTTC.